This T cell receptor (beta chain) is drawn from a study of breast tumors, draining lymph nodes, adjacent tissues. General study findings and limits: Tumor T cell lymph node origin was a supported hypothesis, not proven. Tumor repertoires ranked between lymph nodes and nontumor tissue in diversity, with V and J gene preferences. The data were judged consistent with most tumor T cells coming from lymph node and expanding in tumor.

This CDR3 spans 15 amino acids. Germline CDR1 MNHNY, CDR2 SVGAGI (reference sequence). Trimming took off 7 bases at V and 0 bases at J, with 10 bases between the two ends. Samples came from axillary lymph nodes draining the breast cancer. TCRdb re-called the multiplex PCR reads through MiXCR, storing one row per CDR3 protein. The sample has 200,000 or so distinct CDR3 sequences; approximately 31% are singletons. This clonotype was recorded at least ten times. Its antigen is unknown. The V and J genes are TRBV6-6 and TRBJ1-6; D is uncertain. The sequence was collected from a female donor with breast cancer. Some clones in this sample may be carry-over from other donors' samples. Sequenced sample: axillary lymph node tissue. CDR3 sequence (DNA): TGTGCCAGCAATCCAGGAAGCTCCTATAATTCACCCCTCCACTTT. This codes for CASNPGSSYNSPLHF.